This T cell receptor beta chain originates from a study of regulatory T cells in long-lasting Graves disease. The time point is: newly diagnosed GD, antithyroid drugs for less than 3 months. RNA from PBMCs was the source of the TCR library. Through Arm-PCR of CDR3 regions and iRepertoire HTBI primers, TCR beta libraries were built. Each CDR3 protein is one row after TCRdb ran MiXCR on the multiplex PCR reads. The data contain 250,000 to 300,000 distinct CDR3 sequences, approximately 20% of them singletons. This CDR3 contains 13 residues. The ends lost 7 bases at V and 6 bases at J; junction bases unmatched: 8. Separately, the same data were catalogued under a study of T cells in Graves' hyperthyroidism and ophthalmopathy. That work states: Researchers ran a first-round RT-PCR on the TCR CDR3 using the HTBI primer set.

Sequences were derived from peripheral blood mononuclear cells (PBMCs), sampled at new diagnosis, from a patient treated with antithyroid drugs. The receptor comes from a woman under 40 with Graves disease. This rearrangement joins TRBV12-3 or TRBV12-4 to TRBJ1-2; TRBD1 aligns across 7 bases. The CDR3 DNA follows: TGTGCCAGCACCCCAACAGGGGTGGATGGCTACACCTTC. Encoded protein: CASTPTGVDGYTF.